This T cell receptor (beta chain) derives from a study of blood T cell repertoires in COVID-19. At the level of the study: COVID-19 samples collected from the United States, Italy and Spain covered acute and convalescent phases. T cells, B-cell-depleted T cells, or PBMCs supplied cDNA or gDNA.

CDR3 size: 16 residues. Per germline, CDR1 MGHDK and CDR2 SYGVNS. The V gene end was trimmed by 2 bases and the J gene end by 4 bases; junction bases not matched to a gene: 7. The table lists this clone with a count of one. Authors' methods: Amplification of reference gene primers provided the estimated nucleated cell counts. Sequencing was performed with immunoSEQ multiplex PCR; in TCRdb, only in-frame clones are kept and a portion is missing. The V and J calls and clone size come from that table; D and trimming were worked out from the DNA. The sample has more than 200,000 clones, about 88% seen once.

Material: peripheral blood. This clonotype was obtained from a woman aged 40 to 55 who had recovered from COVID-19. The chain uses TRBV25-1 and TRBJ2-3; 9 bases agree with TRBD2. Here the CDR3 DNA reads TGTGCCAGCAGTGAAGCTCTAGCGGGGAGGGCAGATACGCAGTATTTT. As protein: CASSEALAGRADTQYF.